Sequencing of this TCR beta chain was carried out in a study of type 1 and type 2 diabetes patients. PCR was run on genomic DNA. Amplification of the beta chain CDR3 used 30 forward and 13 reverse multiplex primers. From the multiplex PCR reads, TCRdb called clonotypes with MiXCR, one entry per CDR3 protein. Of about 290,000 distinct CDR3 sequences listed, more than 45% were seen once; the top ten hold roughly an eighth. This clonotype has only a few counts. The CDR3 has 18 residues. From germline, CDR1 is MGHDK and CDR2 SYGVNS. The V and J ends lost 3 bases and 8 bases respectively, with 25 bases between them.

The sequence came from a man aged 18 to 35 with type 2 diabetes. The chain is built from TRBV25-1 and TRBJ2-2, with D perhaps assigned TRBD1 or TRBD2 (6 bases each). The source material was peripheral blood mononuclear cells (PBMCs). Written as DNA, the CDR3 is TGTGCCAGCAGTGACACTCCACCCCGCAGGGGAGGAACTGGGGAGCTGTTTTTT. Translation gives CASSDTPPRRGGTGELFF.